Following are 11 T cell receptor beta chains from one sample sequenced in a study of brain metastases from non-small cell lung cancer. Here immunoSEQ multiplex PCR was the method, and the copy in TCRdb shows in-frame clones only, minus some. The sample consists of 4,500 or so clones, about 81% of them appearing once. Sequencing used tumor-adjacent normal tissue. Receptors originate from a donor over 35 with non-small cell lung cancer.

This chain uses TRBV19 with TRBJ2-4; the match to TRBD2 covers 9 bases. Trimming took 5 bases from V and 10 from J; bases not matched to a gene: 6. Germline CDR1 LNHDA, CDR2 SQIVND (reference sequence). This CDR3 region has 13 residues. The CDR3, as DNA: TGTGCCAGTAGTCAAGCGGCGGGAGGGATTCAGTACTTC. Translating gives CASSQAAGGIQYF. Complete variable domain (other parts from reference TRBV19 and TRBJ2-4): DGGITQSPKYLFRKEGQNVTLSCEQNLNHDAMYWYRQDPGQGLRLIYYSQIVNDFQKGDIAEGYSVSREKKESFPLTVTSAQKNPTAFYLCASSQAAGGIQYFGAGTRLSVL.

This clone was detected only a few times. This chain links TRBV6-6 with TRBJ1-1; D is undetermined. V lost 5 bases, J lost 3 bases, and 13 bases lay in between. The CDR3 loop spans 14 amino acids. The germline V gene encodes CDR1 MNHNY and CDR2 SVGAGI (reference sequence). CDR3 protein: CASSPYIGDTEAFF. CDR3 in DNA: TGTGCCAGCAGTCCATACATTGGGGACACTGAAGCTTTCTTT.

Concerning this clone: Compared with germline, one end of the junction differs, possibly owing to a read error. The chain combines TRBV7-6 with TRBJ2-5; 10 nucleotides line up with TRBD1. CDR1 is SGHVS, CDR2 FNYEAQ, per germline. The CDR3 totals 14 residues. The CDR3 bases are TGTACCAGCAGCGTCCGGGACAGGGGAGAGACCCAGTACTTC. Translated: CTSSVRDRGETQYF.

The V call is TRBV7-9, the J call TRBJ2-7; TRBD2 is a possible D gene (5 bases). This CDR3 has 13 amino acids. Germline V gene data show CDR1 as SEHNR and CDR2 as FQNEAQ (reference sequence). V lost 10 bases to trimming and J lost 2 bases, with 15 bases between them. CDR3: CATFEGVAYEQYF. The CDR3 DNA reads as TGTGCCACCTTCGAGGGTGTTGCCTACGAGCAGTACTTC.

This clone was seen a handful of times. The same CDR3 also results from other DNA sequences found in this sample. Written as DNA, the CDR3 is TGTGCCAGCAGCCCCCGTGATTTCTATGGCTACACCTTC. It yields the protein CASSPRDFYGYTF. The J gene is TRBJ1-2, the V gene TRBV14; no reliable D call. The germline V gene has CDR1 SGHDN and CDR2 FVKESK. There are 13 residues in the CDR3. The germline V and J ends were trimmed by 4 bases and 4 bases, with 10 bases remaining between them.

The CDR3: CASSLREQGEAFF. The CDR3 DNA follows: TGTGCCAGCAGCCTTAGGGAACAGGGGGAAGCTTTCTTT. This chain joins TRBV7-9 and TRBJ1-1, with TRBD1 identical over 7 bases. This CDR3 comprises 13 residues. Germline V gene sequence: CDR1 SEHNR, CDR2 FQNEAQ (reference sequence). The junction had 8 bases not matched to a gene; V was cut back by 5 bases and J by 8 bases.

The gene calls are TRBV14 and TRBJ2-3; 8 bases match TRBD1. CDR3 length: 16 amino acids. The germline V gene encodes CDR1 SGHDN and CDR2 FVKESK. The V gene end was trimmed by 2 bases and the J gene end by 6 bases; junction bases not matched to a gene: 10. In nucleotides, the CDR3 is TGTGCCAGCAGCCAATTCGGACAGGGTGAAGCCGATACGCAGTATTTT. Amino acid sequence: CASSQFGQGEADTQYF. Full variable domain (rest looked up from reference TRBV14 and TRBJ2-3): EAGVTQFPSHSVIEKGQTVTLRCDPISGHDNLYWYRRVMGKEIKFLLHFVKESKQDESGMPNNRFLAERTGGTYSTLKVQPAELEDSGVYFCASSQFGQGEADTQYFGPGTRLTVL.

This clone has only one observation. The genes are TRBV14 and TRBJ2-1; no reliable D call. Trimming removed 2 bases from V and 5 bases from J, with 13 bases in between. This CDR3 comprises 15 residues. Germline CDR1 and CDR2: SGHDN and FVKESK. In DNA, the CDR3 is TGTGCCAGCAGCCAAAATCGGGCCCAACACAATGAGCAGTTCTTC. Its protein product is CASSQNRAQHNEQFF.

CDR3 amino acids: CASSLLGYQETQYF. The CDR3 nucleotides are TGTGCCAGCAGCCTTCTGGGGTACCAAGAGACCCAGTACTTC. The chain employs TRBV28 and TRBJ2-5; D uncertain. The germline V and J ends were trimmed by 6 bases and 0 bases, with 11 bases remaining between them. This CDR3 region has 14 residues. CDR1 MDHEN and CDR2 SYDVKM come from the germline V gene.

This clone turned up a few times. The chain has TRBV5-1 and TRBJ1-2, with 7 bases identical to TRBD1. V was pared by 7 bases and J by 6 bases, with 6 bases of the junction left unmatched. The germline gives CDR1 SGHRS, CDR2 YFSETQ. This CDR3 contains 12 residues. CDR3: CASGHRGHGYTF. In nucleotides, the CDR3 is TGCGCCAGCGGACACAGGGGACATGGCTACACCTTC. Using reference TRBV5-1 and TRBJ1-2 for the parts outside the CDR3, the full variable domain is KAGVTQTPRYLIKTRGQQVTLSCSPISGHRSVSWYQQTPGQGLQFLFEYFSETQRNKGNFPGRFSGRQFSNSRSEMNVSTLELGDSALYLCASGHRGHGYTFGSGTRLTVV.

The chain has TRBV5-6 and TRBJ1-1, with TRBD1 matching 8 bases. V gave up 2 bases and J gave up 4 bases; unmatched junction bases: 4. This CDR3 contains 14 residues. Germline CDR1 is SGHDT and CDR2 is YYEEEE. CDR3 residues: CASSFGTGGTEAFF. The DNA for the CDR3 is TGTGCCAGCAGCTTTGGAACAGGGGGCACTGAAGCTTTCTTT. The full variable domain, rest sourced from reference TRBV5-6 and TRBJ1-1, is DAGVTQSPTHLIKTRGQQVTLRCSPKSGHDTVSWYQQALGQGPQFIFQYYEEEERQRGNFPDRFSGHQFPNYSSELNVNALLLGDSALYLCASSFGTGGTEAFFGQGTRLTVV.